This is a list of T cell receptor beta chains from one sample in a study of beta chain features in type 1 diabetes. Produced via immunoSEQ multiplex PCR; TCRdb's table is partial and in-frame only. The sample shows 450,000 to 550,000 clones, roughly 30% of them seen only once. What was sequenced was naive CD4+ T cells from blood. Every receptor here comes from a man aged 18 to 29 in good health. CDR3s include the opening cysteine and the closing phenylalanine or tryptophan. D genes are given only for firm matches. Some rows have no size entry. The others give once, few or many, or a class for an expanded clone.

V gene	clone size	D gene	J gene	CDR3 protein	CDR3 DNA
TRBV7-2	few	-	TRBJ2-1	CASSSLFPRQFF	TGTGCCAGCAGCTCCCTCTTCCCCCGGCAGTTCTTC
TRBV5-1	-	TRBD2	TRBJ2-7	CASSHTSGSSYEQYF	TGCGCCAGCAGCCATACTAGCGGGAGCTCCTACGAGCAGTACTTC
TRBV19	-	TRBD2	TRBJ2-1	CASTTSGSYNEQFF	TGTGCCAGTACGACTAGCGGGAGTTACAATGAGCAGTTCTTC
TRBV20-1	few	-	TRBJ2-5	CSASGETQYF	TGCAGTGCTAGTGGAGAGACCCAGTACTTC
TRBV29-1	-	TRBD2	TRBJ2-7	CSAVLAGLYEQYF	TGCAGCGCGGTACTAGCGGGGCTCTACGAGCAGTACTTC
TRBV4-2	-	TRBD2	TRBJ2-3	CASSQDRRLAGEFGTDTQYF	TGTGCCAGCAGCCAAGATCGGAGACTAGCGGGAGAGTTTGGCACAGATACGCAGTATTTT
TRBV29-1	few	-	TRBJ1-1	CSVEEYRMNTEAFF	TGCAGCGTTGAAGAATACCGTATGAACACTGAAGCTTTCTTT
TRBV13	-	TRBD1	TRBJ2-7	CASSSLKARLQGNYEQYF	TGTGCCAGCAGCTCGCTCAAGGCGAGGCTACAGGGGAACTACGAGCAGTACTTC
TRBV19	few	TRBD2	TRBJ2-5	CASRPRLAGGRETQYF	TGTGCCAGTAGACCTCGACTGGCGGGGGGCAGGGAGACCCAGTACTTC
TRBV6-5	-	-	TRBJ2-5	CASSYSPGLQETQYF	TGTGCCAGCAGCTACTCACCAGGTCTCCAAGAGACCCAGTACTTC
TRBV28	few	-	TRBJ2-7	CASSRAGQFYEQYF	TGTGCCAGCAGTCGGGCGGGACAATTCTACGAGCAGTACTTC
TRBV10-3	-	-	TRBJ1-1	CAISESWNTEAFF	TGTGCCATCAGTGAGTCGTGGAACACTGAAGCTTTCTTT
TRBV5-4	few	-	TRBJ1-4	CASSSSTNEKLFF	TGTGCCAGCAGCTCCTCAACTAATGAAAAACTGTTTTTT